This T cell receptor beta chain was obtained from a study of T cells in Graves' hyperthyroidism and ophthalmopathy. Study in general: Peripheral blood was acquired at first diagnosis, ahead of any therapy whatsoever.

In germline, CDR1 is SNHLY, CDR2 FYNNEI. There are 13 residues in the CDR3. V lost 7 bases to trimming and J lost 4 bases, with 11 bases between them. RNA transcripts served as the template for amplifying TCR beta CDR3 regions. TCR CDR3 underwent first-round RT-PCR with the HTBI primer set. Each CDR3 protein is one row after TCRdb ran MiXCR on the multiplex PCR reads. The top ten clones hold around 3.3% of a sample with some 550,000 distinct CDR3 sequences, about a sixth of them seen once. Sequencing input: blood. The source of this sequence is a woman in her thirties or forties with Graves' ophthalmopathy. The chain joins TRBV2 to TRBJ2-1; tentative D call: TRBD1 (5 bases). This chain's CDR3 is CASKGAEYNEQFF. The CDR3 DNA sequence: TGTGCCAGCAAAGGGGCGGAGTACAATGAGCAGTTCTTC.